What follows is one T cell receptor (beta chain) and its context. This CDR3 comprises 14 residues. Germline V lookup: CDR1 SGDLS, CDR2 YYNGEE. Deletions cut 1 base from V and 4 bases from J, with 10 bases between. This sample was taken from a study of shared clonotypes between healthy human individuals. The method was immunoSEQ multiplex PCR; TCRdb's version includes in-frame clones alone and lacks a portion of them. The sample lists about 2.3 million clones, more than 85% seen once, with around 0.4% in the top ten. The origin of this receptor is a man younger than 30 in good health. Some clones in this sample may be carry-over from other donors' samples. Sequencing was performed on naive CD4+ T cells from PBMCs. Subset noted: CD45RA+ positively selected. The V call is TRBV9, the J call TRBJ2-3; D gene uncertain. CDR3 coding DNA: TGTGCCAGCAGCGTACGTGGGAACTCAGATACGCAGTATTTT. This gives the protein CASSVRGNSDTQYF. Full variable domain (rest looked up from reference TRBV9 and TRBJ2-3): DSGVTQTPKHLITATGQRVTLRCSPRSGDLSVYWYQQSLDQGLQFLIQYYNGEERAKGNILERFSAQQFPDLHSELNLSSLELGDSALYFCASSVRGNSDTQYFGPGTRLTVL.